These 25 T cell receptor beta chains were sequenced from one sample in a study of blood T cell repertoires in COVID-19. TCRdb's copy holds only in-frame clones and misses some; the assay was immunoSEQ multiplex PCR. The data show some 67,000 clones, more than 75% seen once. Sequencing was performed on peripheral blood. The receptors shown here come from a woman in her sixties with acute or convalescent COVID-19.

The chain joins TRBV7-9 to TRBJ2-7; 7 positions agree with TRBD1. This CDR3 is 18 amino acids long. Germline lookup yields CDR1 SEHNR and CDR2 FQNEAQ (reference sequence). The V gene end was trimmed by 2 bases and the J gene end by 5 bases; junction bases not matched to a gene: 18. The CDR3 nucleotides read TGTGCCAGCAGCTTACCCCCGACAGGGCACCTTTTCCTGAACGAGCAGTACGTC. The encoded protein is CASSLPPTGHLFLNEQYV.

The V call is TRBV5-1, the J call TRBJ2-7; possible D gene TRBD1, 5 bases. CDR3 length: 15 amino acids. CDR1 and CDR2 (germline): SGHRS, YFSETQ. Trimming shortened V by 1 base and J by 3 bases, and 14 bases separated the two germline ends. CDR3 nucleotides: TGCGCCAGCAGCTTGAGCTCAGGGCCCAACTACGAGCAGTACGTC. Residues: CASSLSSGPNYEQYV.

The rearrangement links TRBV6-6 to TRBJ2-1, with 14 nucleotides matching TRBD2. The germline V gene has CDR1 MNHNY and CDR2 SVGAGI (reference sequence). Trimming at V came to 5 bases and at J to 7 bases, leaving 10 bases not matched to a gene. CDR3 length equals 17 residues. This CDR3 reads CASSPAGLAGATNEQFF. The CDR3 DNA reads as TGTGCCAGCAGTCCTGCGGGACTAGCGGGGGCCACTAATGAGCAGTTCTTC.

The J gene is TRBJ2-3, the V gene TRBV5-4, with 11 positions matching TRBD2. Germline lookup yields CDR1 SGHNT and CDR2 YYREEE (reference sequence). The CDR3 is 20 residues long. The V and J ends lost 0 bases and 2 bases, in that order; junction bases with no gene match: 14. CDR3 bases: TGTGCCAGCAGCTTGGACAGGCCGAGACTAGCGGGACCTTACACAGATACGCAGTATTTT. Residues: CASSLDRPRLAGPYTDTQYF.

Only one count was recorded for this clone. The genes are TRBV6-5 and TRBJ1-2; D call uncertain. Germline values: CDR1 MNHEY, CDR2 SVGAGI. The germline V and J ends were trimmed by 0 bases and 12 bases, with 17 bases remaining between them. The CDR3 loop spans 14 amino acids. The CDR3 loop is CASSYSPGERANTF. The CDR3 nucleotides read TGTGCCAGCAGTTACTCCCCGGGAGAAAGGGCGAACACCTTC.

This rearrangement joins TRBV6-4 to TRBJ1-2; TRBD1 agrees at 10 bases. Trimming at V came to 0 bases and at J to 7 bases, leaving 11 bases not matched to a gene. The CDR3 is 17 amino acids. Germline V gene sequence: CDR1 MRHNA, CDR2 SNTAGT. The CDR3 spells CASSDSGHRTGGGGYTF. In DNA, the CDR3 is TGTGCCAGCAGTGACTCCGGACACCGGACAGGGGGAGGTGGCTACACCTTC.

The chain employs TRBV7-8 and TRBJ1-1; D is undetermined. CDR1 is SGHVS, CDR2 FQNEAQ, per germline. Trimming took 0 bases from V and 0 from J, leaving 11 bases between them. This CDR3 is 16 amino acids long. CDR3 nucleotide sequence: TGTGCCAGCAGCTTAGCGCGCGGGTTGATGAACACTGAAGCTTTCTTT. As protein: CASSLARGLMNTEAFF.

This chain links TRBV4-1 with TRBJ2-6, with D tentatively TRBD1 (6 bases). In germline, CDR1 is MGHRA, CDR2 YSYEKL. The CDR3 extends over 18 amino acids. Trimming stripped 2 bases from V and 0 bases from J, with 14 bases between. Here the CDR3 reads CASSQLNRVTSGANVLTF. In nucleotides, the CDR3 is TGCGCCAGCAGCCAACTCAACAGGGTAACCTCTGGGGCCAACGTCCTGACTTTC.

V usage is TRBV28 and J usage is TRBJ2-7; TRBD2 is a possible D gene (5 bases). The CDR3 consists of 12 residues. Germline CDR1 reads MDHEN; CDR2 reads SYDVKM. Between the trimmed V and J ends, which lost 4 bases and 2 bases, there was a span of 6 bases. CDR3: CASSSGTYEQYV. CDR3 bases: TGTGCCAGCAGTTCCGGGACCTACGAGCAGTACGTC.

The rearrangement links TRBV2 to TRBJ2-7; the match to TRBD1 covers 7 bases. The V gene end was trimmed by 6 bases and the J gene end by 11 bases; junction bases not matched to a gene: 10. Germline assignment: CDR1 SNHLY and CDR2 FYNNEI. CDR3 length: 12 amino acids. As DNA, the CDR3 is TGTGCCAGCAGCGGACCGACAGGGATCGAGTACGTC. Protein product: CASSGPTGIEYV.

The chain recombines TRBV3-1 (or the pseudogene TRBV3-2) with TRBJ2-2; possibly TRBD1 for D (5 bases). V lost 1 base and J 6 bases, leaving 15 bases between the germline ends. The CDR3 runs 16 residues. In germline, CDR1 is LGHDT, CDR2 YNNKEL (reference sequence). The CDR3 DNA reads as TGTGCCAGCAGCCAAGCGCCAGGGTGGGCATCCGGGGAGCTGTTTTTT. Its translation is CASSQAPGWASGELFF.

This chain joins TRBV15 and TRBJ2-7; a possible D gene is TRBD2 (5 bases). Trimming removed 0 bases from V and 0 bases from J, with 12 bases in between. Germline assignment: CDR1 LNHNV and CDR2 YYDKDF (reference sequence). The CDR3 spans 16 residues. The CDR3, as DNA: TGTGCCACCAGCAGAGATAGGAGCGGTCCCTCCTACGAGCAGTACGTC. The encoded protein is CATSRDRSGPSYEQYV.

The chain joins TRBV6-5 to TRBJ1-1; D unresolved. Trimming cost V 4 bases and J 4 bases, with 13 bases left between them. Germline CDR1 is MNHEY and CDR2 is SVGAGI. CDR3 length equals 14 residues. CDR3 amino acids: CASSSAGPGTEAFF. The CDR3 DNA sequence: TGTGCCAGCAGTTCCGCGGGTCCGGGCACTGAAGCTTTCTTT.

This clone was counted a single time. This sequence joins TRBV5-8 and TRBJ1-1; unclear D gene. Germline V gene lookup returns CDR1 SGHTS and CDR2 YDEGEE. V dropped 4 bases and J dropped 1 base, with 17 bases sitting between them. CDR3 length: 16 residues. The chain's CDR3 is CASSLRAGWRNTEAFF. The DNA of the CDR3 is TGTGCCAGCAGCCTCCGAGCCGGCTGGAGGAACACTGAAGCTTTCTTT.

Only one count was recorded for this clone. The gene calls are TRBV28 and TRBJ2-1; maybe TRBD2 (5 bases). This CDR3 is 11 amino acids long. CDR1 and CDR2 (germline): MDHEN, SYDVKM. V was clipped by 2 bases and J by 10 bases, with 6 bases between them. The CDR3 DNA follows: TGTGCCAGCAGTTTAAGGAGGGAGCAGTTCTTC. Its protein is CASSLRREQFF.

This sequence joins TRBV5-4 and TRBJ2-5; no clear D gene. This CDR3 has 13 amino acids. CDR1 is SGHNT and CDR2 is YYREEE in the germline V gene (reference sequence). The ends were cut back, 6 bases at V and 4 bases at J, with 13 bases in the middle. CDR3 protein: CASTSRSRETQYF. The DNA of the CDR3 is TGTGCCAGCACCTCTCGAAGTAGAGAGACCCAGTACTTC.

The chain links TRBV30 to TRBJ2-3; possibly TRBD2 for D (6 bases). V was clipped by 5 bases and J by 2 bases, with 14 bases between them. Germline-derived CDR1 and CDR2 are GTSNPN and SVGIG (reference sequence). This CDR3 comprises 14 residues. CDR3 nucleotides: TGTGCCTGGTCTTGGGGAGGTGACACAGATACGCAGTATTTT. This encodes CAWSWGGDTDTQYF. The variable domain in full, completed from reference TRBV30 and TRBJ2-3, reads SQTIHQWPATLVQPVGSPLSLECTVEGTSNPNLYWYRQAAGRGLQLLFYSVGIGQISSEVPQNLSASRPQDRQFILSSKKLLLSDSGFYLCAWSWGGDTDTQYFGPGTRLTVL.

CDR3 residues: CSARTGFGITEAFF. The CDR3 DNA follows: TGCAGCGCTAGGACAGGGTTTGGGATAACTGAAGCTTTCTTT. The chain links TRBV29-1 to TRBJ1-1; 8 positions match TRBD1. V trimming: 7 bases; J trimming: 5 bases; junction bases outside the gene matches: 12. Germline CDR1 SQVTM, CDR2 ANQGSEA. The CDR3 is 14 amino acids.

J is TRBJ2-3 and V is TRBV5-1, with no clear D. The ends were cut back, 1 base at V and 5 bases at J, with 8 bases in the middle. CDR1 is SGHRS and CDR2 is YFSETQ in the germline V gene. The CDR3 is made up of 13 amino acids. The DNA for the CDR3 is TGCGCCAGCAGCTTGTCTTACATAGATACGCAGTATTTT. Translating it yields CASSLSYIDTQYF.

The gene calls are TRBV5-1 and TRBJ1-2; D remains unclear. Trimming took off 6 bases at V and 8 bases at J, with 23 bases between the two ends. Germline CDR1 SGHRS, CDR2 YFSETQ. CDR3 length: 15 amino acids. The CDR3 sequence: CASMMEGANPRGYTF. For the CDR3, the DNA is TGCGCCAGCATGATGGAGGGCGCCAACCCCCGAGGCTACACCTTC.

The V and J genes are TRBV6-6 and TRBJ1-1; D ambiguous. CDR3 size: 13 residues. CDR1 is MNHNY and CDR2 is SVGAGI in the germline V gene (reference sequence). The ends were cut back, 4 bases at V and 0 bases at J, with 6 bases in the middle. The CDR3 nucleotides are TGTGCCAGCAGTTCGTTAATGAACACTGAAGCTTTCTTT. Amino acid sequence: CASSSLMNTEAFF.

The rearrangement uses TRBV6-2 or TRBV6-3 and TRBJ2-7, with 8 nucleotides matching TRBD2. Trimming removed 5 bases from V and 2 bases from J; junction bases left unmatched: 8. The CDR3 loop spans 15 amino acids. The germline V gene encodes CDR1 MNHEY and CDR2 SVGEGT. The CDR3 DNA is TGTGCCAGCAGTCCAAGCGGGAGCCTCGCCTACGAGCAGTACGTC. Translating gives CASSPSGSLAYEQYV.

This sequence joins TRBV5-1 and TRBJ1-3; 7 bases fit TRBD1. The germline V gene has CDR1 SGHRS and CDR2 YFSETQ. The junction had 4 bases not matched to a gene; V was cut back by 0 bases and J by 1 base. This CDR3 has 16 amino acids. The CDR3 loop is CASSLVPQGSGNTIYF. CDR3 nucleotides: TGCGCCAGCAGCTTGGTTCCACAGGGGTCTGGAAACACCATATATTTT.

This rearrangement joins TRBV30 to TRBJ1-6, with TRBD1 identical over 9 bases. Trimming took 2 bases from V and 10 from J; bases not matched to a gene: 6. This CDR3 region has 14 residues. In germline, CDR1 is GTSNPN, CDR2 SVGIG (reference sequence). The CDR3 region has the DNA TGTGCCTGGAGTCCGGGGACAGGGAGGTCACCCCTCCACTTT. Protein: CAWSPGTGRSPLHF.

The chain carries TRBV19 and TRBJ1-5; TRBD1 might be the D (6 bases). Trimming cost V 6 bases and J 1 base, with 10 bases left between them. Germline V gene lookup returns CDR1 LNHDA and CDR2 SQIVND (reference sequence). This CDR3 comprises 14 residues. DNA for the CDR3: TGTGCCAGTAGGACTCAGGGGAGCAATCAGCCCCAGCATTTT. Translation: CASRTQGSNQPQHF.